One and the same sample provided the 13 T cell receptor beta chains below, sequenced in a study of T cell responses to AZD1222 COVID-19 vaccine. Generated by immunoSEQ multiplex PCR, the TCRdb table keeps only in-frame clones and is missing some. This table holds 150,000 to 200,000 clones, 80% to 95% found once. The sequencing used peripheral blood, collected on day 0 of AZD1222 vaccination. All receptors come from an adult in good health.

The chain carries TRBV27 and TRBJ1-5; 9 nucleotides match TRBD1. Germline V CDR1 and CDR2: MNHEY, SMNVEV (reference sequence). Trimming removed 6 bases from V and 2 bases from J; junction bases left unmatched: 11. CDR3 size: 17 residues. DNA for the CDR3: TGTGCCAGCAGGCCGGGACAGGGTGCCCGAGGCAATCAGCCCCAGCATTTT. It is translated as CASRPGQGARGNQPQHF.

This clone has at least ten counts. The rearrangement links TRBV4-3 to TRBJ2-5, with TRBD2 matching over 15 bases. CDR1 LGHNA and CDR2 YSLEER come from the germline V gene. This CDR3 comprises 17 residues. The V segment lost 4 bases and the J segment 3 bases; nucleotides outside the gene matches: 6. The CDR3 DNA sequence: TGCGCCAGCAGCCTAGGACTAGCGGGGGGGTTAGAAGAGACCCAGTACTTC. It yields the protein CASSLGLAGGLEETQYF.

The chain links TRBV30 to TRBJ1-1, with TRBD1 as a possible D gene (6 bases). Germline V gene sequence: CDR1 GTSNPN, CDR2 SVGIG (reference sequence). Trimming pared 2 bases from V and 2 bases from J, leaving 15 bases between. This CDR3 is 15 amino acids long. This CDR3 is CAWSSQTGVNTEAFF. CDR3 nucleotide sequence: TGTGCCTGGAGTTCCCAGACAGGTGTCAACACTGAAGCTTTCTTT.

This clone appeared once. The J gene is TRBJ2-3, the V gene TRBV28; TRBD2 agrees at 10 bases. The germline V gene encodes CDR1 MDHEN and CDR2 SYDVKM. This CDR3 has 15 amino acids. With V trimmed by 3 bases and J by 4 bases, 4 bases remained unmatched. CDR3 sequence reads: CASSLGLAGADTQYF. Written as DNA, the CDR3 is TGTGCCAGCAGTTTGGGGCTAGCGGGAGCAGATACGCAGTATTTT.

The chain combines TRBV5-1 with TRBJ2-1, with 12 bases matching TRBD2. V shed 1 base and J 6 bases; nucleotides not matched to a gene: 8. The CDR3 extends over 17 amino acids. The germline V gene encodes CDR1 SGHRS and CDR2 YFSETQ. The CDR3 nucleotides read TGCGCCAGCAGCTTGTATTTACTAGCGGGGGGCGGCAATGAGCAGTTCTTC. This codes for CASSLYLLAGGGNEQFF.

The V and J genes are TRBV30 and TRBJ2-3, with TRBD2 matching over 10 bases. The CDR3 is 14 amino acids. Germline-derived CDR1 and CDR2 are GTSNPN and SVGIG (reference sequence). After removal of 7 bases from V and 4 bases from J, the junction contained 8 bases not matched to a gene. DNA for the CDR3: TGTGCCTTGGCAAGCGGGGGGGCCGCAGATACGCAGTATTTT. This encodes CALASGGAADTQYF.

This clone was seen only once. V usage is TRBV3-1 (or the pseudogene TRBV3-2) and J usage is TRBJ1-4, with a possible D match to TRBD1 (5 bases). The CDR3 contains 16 residues. Trimming took 6 bases from V and 5 from J, leaving 19 bases between them. CDR1 LGHDT and CDR2 YNNKEL come from the germline V gene (reference sequence). CDR3 loop: CASSQRRDGVNEKLFF. The CDR3 nucleotides are TGTGCCAGCAGTCAACGTAGGGACGGAGTCAATGAAAAACTGTTTTTT.

This chain links TRBV28 with TRBJ1-1, with D tentatively TRBD1 (5 bases). The V end was cut by 6 bases, the J end by 0 bases, with 8 bases between. This CDR3 region has 13 residues. The germline V gene encodes CDR1 MDHEN and CDR2 SYDVKM. Written as DNA, the CDR3 is TGTGCCAGCAGGGGACCGCTGAACACTGAAGCTTTCTTT. It yields the protein CASRGPLNTEAFF.

This chain joins TRBV28 and TRBJ1-4; 10 bases align to TRBD1. V lost 8 bases and J lost 7; bases outside the gene matches: 7. The CDR3 has 14 amino acids. The germline CDR1 and CDR2 sequences are MDHEN and SYDVKM. CDR3 coding DNA: TGTGCCAGCCGGGGGACAGGGGCAGGTGAAAAACTGTTTTTT. It is translated as CASRGTGAGEKLFF.

The genes are TRBV6-5 and TRBJ2-2, with 9 bases that match TRBD1. CDR1 is MNHEY and CDR2 is SVGAGI in the germline V gene. With V trimmed by 6 bases and J by 4 bases, 6 bases remained unmatched. This CDR3 has 15 residues. The CDR3 spells CASRTGQGTTGELFF. The DNA for the CDR3 is TGTGCCAGCAGGACCGGACAGGGGACCACCGGGGAGCTGTTTTTT.

The chain employs TRBV3-1 (or the pseudogene TRBV3-2) and TRBJ2-1, with 15 bases lining up with TRBD2. CDR3 length equals 17 residues. Germline trimming cut 2 bases from V and 9 bases from J; bases unmatched to any gene: 8. CDR1 and CDR2 (germline): LGHDT, YNNKEL (reference sequence). CDR3 amino acids: CASSQPGLAGGMGEQFF. In nucleotides, the CDR3 is TGTGCCAGCAGCCAACCGGGACTAGCGGGAGGAATGGGTGAGCAGTTCTTC.

The V and J genes are TRBV3-1 (or the pseudogene TRBV3-2) and TRBJ2-7; TRBD1 might be the D (5 bases). The V end lost 4 bases, the J end lost 2 bases, and 9 bases lay between the germline ends. CDR3 length: 13 amino acids. Germline CDR1 LGHDT, CDR2 YNNKEL (reference sequence). CDR3 in amino acids: CASSPDRPYEQYF. The CDR3 DNA sequence: TGTGCCAGCAGCCCCGACAGACCCTACGAGCAGTACTTC.

The rearrangement joins TRBV4-1 to TRBJ1-6, with D unresolved. The V end was cut by 4 bases, the J end by 6 bases, with 10 bases between. CDR3 length: 14 amino acids. CDR1 is MGHRA, CDR2 YSYEKL, per germline. CDR3 DNA sequence: TGCGCCAGCAGCCGAGAGGGTGGTAATTCACCCCTCCACTTT. It is translated as CASSREGGNSPLHF.